The 19 T cell receptor beta chains below all came from one sample that was sequenced in a study of neurological immune-mediated disorders. A single record per CDR3 protein comes from TCRdb applying MiXCR to the 5' RACE reads. The sample includes about 9,200 distinct CDR3 sequences, roughly 20% seen only once; the top ten take 50%. Specimen: CD8+ T cells from blood. The receptor set was obtained from a woman between 55 and 75 years old with HTLV-1-associated myelopathy (HAM/TSP).

This clonotype has a count of ten or more. The chain is built from TRBV7-9 and TRBJ1-2; no firm D call. V was trimmed by 5 bases and J by 2 bases, leaving 18 bases between them. The length of the CDR3 is 16 residues. The germline gives CDR1 SEHNR, CDR2 FQNEAQ (reference sequence). The CDR3: CASSHYLVQSNYGYTF. The CDR3 nucleotides read TGTGCCAGCAGCCACTATTTGGTACAGAGCAACTATGGCTACACCTTC.

This clonotype was seen ten or more times. This chain links TRBV7-8 with TRBJ2-6; D remains ambiguous. Germline CDR1 reads SGHVS; CDR2 reads FQNEAQ. Trimming shortened V by 3 bases and J by 1 base, and 16 bases separated the two germline ends. CDR3 size: 18 residues. CDR3 sequence reads: CASSLGDLSWSGANVLTF. CDR3 DNA: TGTGCCAGCAGCTTGGGTGATTTGTCTTGGTCTGGGGCCAACGTCCTGACTTTC.

This clonotype was recorded many times. The chain combines TRBV15 with TRBJ2-1; a weak D match, TRBD1 (5 bases). Germline V gene lookup returns CDR1 LNHNV and CDR2 YYDKDF (reference sequence). Between the trimmed V and J ends, which lost 4 bases and 4 bases, there was a span of 8 bases. This CDR3 region has 13 residues. The CDR3 here is CATSTGIYNEQFF. For the CDR3, the DNA is TGTGCCACCAGCACAGGGATATACAATGAGCAGTTCTTC.

This clonotype was recorded many times. This chain uses TRBV9 with TRBJ2-3, with TRBD2 as a possible D gene (7 bases). The germline V gene encodes CDR1 SGDLS and CDR2 YYNGEE. The CDR3 consists of 16 residues. V lost 2 bases and J 2 bases, leaving 15 bases between the germline ends. In DNA form, the CDR3 reads TGTGCCAGCAGCGTTGGGGGGGCGTTCTTCACAGATACGCAGTATTTT. It encodes CASSVGGAFFTDTQYF.

As to this clonotype: A read error may be the cause here, since a much bigger clone is one base away. The chain couples TRBV11-3 to TRBJ1-3, with D unresolved. This CDR3 has 17 residues. Germline V gives CDR1 SGHNT, CDR2 YENEEA. Deletions cut 3 bases from V and 0 bases from J, with 15 bases between. The CDR3 is CASSFSWSLLSGNTIYF. The CDR3 bases are TGTGCCAGCAGCTTTTCATGGTCCCTACTCTCTGGAAACACCATATATTTT.

There are many counts of this clonotype. The V gene is TRBV30, the J gene TRBJ1-1; 7 positions match TRBD1. Germline CDR1 is GTSNPN and CDR2 is SVGIG (reference sequence). This CDR3 has 13 amino acids. Trimming at V came to 5 bases and at J to 3 bases, leaving 6 bases not matched to a gene. Here the CDR3 DNA reads TGTGCCTGGTACAGGGGAAGGTACACTGAAGCTTTCTTT. Its translation is CAWYRGRYTEAFF.

The table lists this clonotype with many counts. The CDR3 protein is CASSTTGRANEKLFF. CDR3 coding DNA: TGTGCCAGCAGTACCACAGGGCGGGCTAATGAAAAACTGTTTTTT. The rearrangement links TRBV12-3 or TRBV12-4 to TRBJ1-4; a possible D gene is TRBD1 (6 bases). CDR3 length equals 15 residues. Trimming removed 5 bases at V and 3 bases at J, with 13 bases between.

This clonotype has a count of ten or more. The chain combines TRBV9 with TRBJ1-2; possibly TRBD1 for D (5 bases). The CDR3 has 16 residues. Germline V gives CDR1 SGDLS, CDR2 YYNGEE. V was shortened by 3 bases and J by 7 bases, with 22 bases between the two germline ends. As DNA, the CDR3 is TGTGCCAGCAGCGACCGGGACGGATCCTTCTATGGTGGCTACACCTTC. It is translated as CASSDRDGSFYGGYTF.

This clonotype was detected many times. The chain couples TRBV7-3 to TRBJ2-1; D is possibly TRBD2 (5 bases). Germline V gives CDR1 SGHTA, CDR2 FQGTGA. V lost 4 bases and J 0 bases, leaving 10 bases between the germline ends. The CDR3 runs to 15 residues. CDR3 residues: CASSSRDSSYNEQFF. The CDR3, as DNA: TGTGCCAGCAGCTCCCGGGATAGCTCCTACAATGAGCAGTTCTTC.

This clonotype was seen ten or more times. The chain uses TRBV5-1 and TRBJ1-2, with TRBD1 matching over 9 bases. The CDR3 has 17 amino acids. Germline V gene sequence: CDR1 SGHRS, CDR2 YFSETQ. Germline trimming cut 4 bases from V and 4 bases from J; bases unmatched to any gene: 14. CDR3 DNA: TGCGCCAGCAGCCCCTTCCGACAGGGGGGCGACTCCTATGGCTACACCTTC. Translated, it gives CASSPFRQGGDSYGYTF.

In this sample, this clonotype turned up many times. This chain connects TRBV28 to TRBJ2-3, with D unclear. Trimming took off 8 bases at V and 7 bases at J, with 13 bases between the two ends. Germline V gives CDR1 MDHEN, CDR2 SYDVKM. The CDR3 totals 12 residues. CDR3 residues: CASGEVGYTQYF. CDR3 nucleotides: TGTGCCAGCGGGGAAGTGGGATATACGCAGTATTTT.

This clonotype was counted at least ten times. This chain uses TRBV7-6 with TRBJ1-2; a possible D gene is TRBD1 (6 bases). The CDR3 runs to 13 residues. The germline V gene encodes CDR1 SGHVS and CDR2 FNYEAQ. Trimming shortened V by 1 base and J by 5 bases, and 8 bases separated the two germline ends. CDR3 bases: TGTGCCAGCAGCTTAGGGGGGCGGTATGGCTACACCTTC. Translation gives CASSLGGRYGYTF.

This clonotype was seen a few times. This chain links TRBV20-1 with TRBJ2-3; 10 nucleotides line up with TRBD2. V lost 6 bases and J lost 0; bases outside the gene matches: 9. This CDR3 has 16 amino acids. Germline V gene lookup returns CDR1 DFQATT and CDR2 SNEGSKA (reference sequence). The CDR3, as DNA: TGCAGTGCCAGACCGGGACTAGCGACTAGCACAGATACGCAGTATTTT. This gives the protein CSARPGLATSTDTQYF.

The chain couples TRBV7-6 to TRBJ2-7, with D uncertain. This CDR3 is 14 amino acids long. Germline V lookup: CDR1 SGHVS, CDR2 FNYEAQ. Trimming shortened V by 5 bases and J by 3 bases, and 14 bases separated the two germline ends. This CDR3 reads CASSVTIANYEQYF. The CDR3 DNA reads as TGTGCCAGCAGCGTTACTATCGCAAACTACGAGCAGTACTTC.

In DNA form, the CDR3 reads TGTGCCAGCAGTGACTCATCGGGGGGGGTCAATGAGCAGTTCTTC. As protein: CASSDSSGGVNEQFF. J is TRBJ2-1 and V is TRBV6-4; 8 nucleotides match TRBD2. V trimming: 0 bases; J trimming: 6 bases; junction bases outside the gene matches: 4. The CDR3 is made up of 15 amino acids. From germline, CDR1 is MRHNA and CDR2 SNTAGT.

This clonotype was seen many times. This sequence joins TRBV3-1 and TRBJ2-1; no reliable D call. V lost 4 bases and J lost 7, with 11 bases in between. There are 13 residues in the CDR3. In germline, CDR1 is LGHDT, CDR2 YNNKEL (reference sequence). CDR3 loop: CASSPSPRNEQFF. Here the CDR3 DNA reads TGTGCCAGCAGCCCGTCACCCAGGAATGAGCAGTTCTTC.

This clonotype is classed as medium-sized (0.01 to 0.1%). V and J are TRBV20-1 and TRBJ2-1; 8 nucleotides match TRBD2. The V gene end was trimmed by 5 bases and the J gene end by 7 bases; junction bases not matched to a gene: 10. The CDR3 length is 14 residues. CDR1 is DFQATT, CDR2 SNEGSKA, per germline (reference sequence). The CDR3 DNA is TGCAGTGCTCAAAGCGGGGGTTCCGGTAATGAGCAGTTCTTC. It codes for CSAQSGGSGNEQFF.

This clonotype came up many times. The CDR3 DNA is TGCAGTGCTGGGGTTGACTCACGATCAATTAATGAGCAGTTCTTC. Its protein is CSAGVDSRSINEQFF. V is TRBV20-1 and J is TRBJ2-1; no definite D call. The V end lost 5 bases, the J end lost 7 bases, and 21 bases lay between the germline ends. Per germline, CDR1 DFQATT and CDR2 SNEGSKA (reference sequence). The CDR3 contains 15 residues.

This clonotype was detected many times. As DNA, the CDR3 is TGTGCCAGCAGCTTATACATCACGCCCAAAGCTTTCTTT. Translated: CASSLYITPKAFF. The chain carries TRBV5-5 and TRBJ1-1; no clear D gene. The germline CDR1 and CDR2 sequences are SGHKS and YYEKEE (reference sequence). V was trimmed by 2 bases and J by 9 bases, leaving 14 bases between them. This CDR3 contains 13 residues.